Listed below are T cell receptor beta chains from one sample, sequenced in a study of lung T cells in sarcoidosis with Löfgren's syndrome. TCRdb passed the reads through MiXCR, listing each CDR3 protein once. Here the sample spans about 20,000 distinct CDR3 sequences, less than 25% being singletons. Sequenced: CD4+ T cells from PBMCs. These receptors all come from a human donor with sarcoidosis (Löfgren's syndrome or another form), or a control subject (not recorded which). Both conserved end residues are part of each CDR3. The D gene is left open where the match is weak. Some rows have no size entry. The others give once, few or many, or a class for an expanded clone.

clone_size	j_call	v_call	cdr3_length	d_call	cdr3_nt	cdr3_aa
once	TRBJ1-1	TRBV5-1	15	NA	TGCGCCAGCAGCTTGGATGCAGGCCTGAACACTGAAGCTTTCTTT	CASSLDAGLNTEAFF
medium-sized	TRBJ2-3	TRBV27	13	NA	TGTGCCAGCAGTCCCCCGGGATCAGATACGCAGTATTTT	CASSPPGSDTQYF
medium-sized	TRBJ2-3	TRBV6-1	15	TRBD2	TGTGCCAGCAGTCATTTAGCGGGAGGTAAAGATACGCAGTATTTT	CASSHLAGGKDTQYF
many	TRBJ2-3	TRBV19	13	TRBD1	TGTGCCAGTATGAGGGGGCCTACAGATACGCAGTATTTT	CASMRGPTDTQYF
NA	TRBJ2-6	TRBV5-4	18	NA	TGTGCCAGCAGCCCGATTACCACTAGCATAACTGGGGCCAACGTCCTGACTTTC	CASSPITTSITGANVLTF
medium-sized	TRBJ1-3	TRBV28	14	TRBD1	TGTGCCAGCAGCGAAACAGGGGACGGAAACACCATATATTTT	CASSETGDGNTIYF
NA	TRBJ2-6	TRBV6-2/TRBV6-3	16	TRBD2	TGTGCCAGCAGTTGCTCGCGGGGGACTGTGGCCAACGTCCTGACTTTC	CASSCSRGTVANVLTF
many	TRBJ1-5	TRBV4-1	20	TRBD1	TGCGCCAGCAGCCAAGCGATGATTAGGGACAGACTTTTTTACAATCAGCCCCAGCATTTT	CASSQAMIRDRLFYNQPQHF
few	TRBJ1-5	TRBV28	13	NA	TGTGCCAGCAAAATAGACCGGGAACAGCCCCAGCATTTT	CASKIDREQPQHF
medium-sized	TRBJ2-3	TRBV6-1	16	TRBD2	TGTGCCAGCAGTCTACTGGGACTACTAAGCACAGATACGCAGTATTTT	CASSLLGLLSTDTQYF
NA	TRBJ2-7	TRBV28	13	NA	TGTGCAAGCAGGTTACCTCCAACCTACGAGCAGTACTTC	CASRLPPTYEQYF